This TCR beta chain came from a study of T cells after yellow fever vaccination. The V end lost 6 bases, the J end lost 9 bases, and 21 bases lay between the germline ends. This CDR3 has 15 amino acids. Germline values: CDR1 SNHLY, CDR2 FYNNEI. TCRdb re-called the 5' RACE reads with MiXCR, one entry per CDR3 protein. The table has around 320,000 distinct CDR3 sequences, under 9% seen once. In this sample, this clonotype turned up a few times. The chain links TRBV2 to TRBJ2-1; D might be TRBD1 (5 bases). The TCR comes from a man aged 18 to 30 who received the YFV17D yellow fever vaccine. Sequencing used CD4+ T cells sorted from PBMCs, obtained 5 days after the yellow fever booster vaccination. The CDR3: CASSPSRAGQGEQFF. As DNA, the CDR3 is TGTGCCAGCAGCCCAAGCAGGGCAGGGCAGGGTGAGCAGTTCTTC.